This TCR beta chain was sequenced for a study of beta chain features in type 1 diabetes. The authors sorted CD4+ naive, central memory, regulatory and stem cell-like memory cells via CD45RO/CCR7/CD25/CD127/CD95/CD27. Expressed TCRB transcripts got sequenced, as all isolated RNA was reverse transcribed. TCRdb keeps only in-frame clones here, not all; method: immunoSEQ multiplex PCR. This table holds about 160,000 clones, 6.5% to 10% found once. CDR3 length: 12 residues. The ends were cut back, 7 bases at V and 1 base at J, with 7 bases in the middle. Germline CDR1 and CDR2: SNHLY and FYNNEI. Study-level points and caveats: Moderately but significantly shorter TCRB CDR3s were found in Type 1 diabetes patients in all four CD4+ subsets.

The sample holds a few counts of this clone. Antigen: not known. The chain carries TRBV2 and TRBJ1-1, with D tentatively TRBD1 (5 bases). The clonotype was recovered from a woman between 18 and 29 years old with type 1 diabetes. The sequencing sample was made of central memory CD4+ T cells from blood. The DNA for the CDR3 is TGTGCCAGCATTACAGGGAACACTGAAGCTTTCTTT. It translates to CASITGNTEAFF.